This TCR beta chain was captured in a study of blood T cell repertoires in COVID-19. CDR1 LNHDA and CDR2 SQIVND come from the germline V gene (reference sequence). V was shortened by 8 bases and J by 0 bases, with 10 bases between the two germline ends. The CDR3 consists of 13 residues. The repertoire was sequenced with immunoSEQ multiplex PCR; TCRdb's copy has only in-frame clones and lacks some. Seen here are roughly 140,000 clones, about 85% observed once, and the top ten hold roughly 8%. The receptor's source is a woman aged 55-70 years with COVID-19, enrolled during active disease. The chain has TRBV19 and TRBJ1-1; D gene ambiguous. Material: peripheral blood. The CDR3 loop is CASGLHMNTEAFF. The CDR3 DNA reads as TGTGCCAGTGGACTCCACATGAACACTGAAGCTTTCTTT.